What follows are 23 T cell receptor beta chains derived from one specimen sequenced in a study of T cell changes during pregnancy in multiple sclerosis. Data came from immunoSEQ multiplex PCR; TCRdb stores just in-frame clones and leaves some out. Of some 48,000 clones in the sample, 80% to 90% were seen once. Source: CD8+ T cells from peripheral blood mononuclear cells, taken in the second trimester of pregnancy. The receptors derive from a female donor with multiple sclerosis, enrolled in a pregnancy study.

This clone was seen a single time. This chain joins TRBV27 and TRBJ2-2; weak D call: TRBD1 (6 bases). CDR3 size: 14 residues. CDR1 and CDR2 (germline): MNHEY, SMNVEV (reference sequence). V was cut by 1 base and J by 7 bases, with 10 bases left in between. Here the CDR3 DNA reads TGTGCCAGCAGTTTATTCAGGGGCGACGGGGAGCTGTTTTTT. It translates to CASSLFRGDGELFF.

The chain has TRBV29-1 and TRBJ2-3; TRBD2 aligns across 13 bases. The ends lost 7 bases at V and 0 bases at J; junction bases unmatched: 4. The CDR3 loop spans 15 amino acids. Germline V gene data show CDR1 as SQVTM and CDR2 as ANQGSEA. Here the CDR3 reads CSGGLAGKSTDTQYF. As DNA, the CDR3 is TGCAGCGGGGGACTAGCGGGGAAGAGCACAGATACGCAGTATTTT.

Note on this clone: Its ends do not fully match the called genes, so a read error is possible. This chain connects TRBV6-1 to TRBJ1-1; D may be TRBD1 (6 bases). Germline V gene sequence: CDR1 MNHNS, CDR2 SASEGT. The CDR3 covers 15 residues. DNA for the CDR3: TGTGCCAGCAGCGAAGGACCAGGGGATTTTGCTGAAGCTTTCTTT. The encoded protein is CASSEGPGDFAEAFF.

The CDR3 protein is CATSWDSRNTEAFF. CDR3 DNA sequence: TGTGCCACCAGCTGGGACAGTAGGAACACTGAAGCTTTCTTT. The rearrangement links TRBV15 to TRBJ1-1; 7 positions match TRBD1. Germline values: CDR1 LNHNV, CDR2 YYDKDF (reference sequence). J gave up 1 base and V 5 bases, and 4 bases lay outside the gene matches. The CDR3 is 14 amino acids. Full variable domain (outside the CDR3, taken from reference TRBV15 and TRBJ1-1): DAMVIQNPRYQVTQFGKPVTLSCSQTLNHNVMYWYQQKSSQAPKLLFHYYDKDFNNEADTPDNFQSRRPNTSFCFLDIRSPGLGDTAMYLCATSWDSRNTEAFFGQGTRLTVV.

V gene TRBV5-1 combines with J gene TRBJ2-7; D perhaps matches TRBD2 (6 bases). The CDR3 spans 14 residues. Germline V gene sequence: CDR1 SGHRS, CDR2 YFSETQ. Trimming took 4 bases from V and 1 from J, leaving 12 bases between them. The CDR3 DNA sequence: TGCGCCAGCAGCCCGGGGGACGGGTCCTACGAGCAGTACTTC. Protein product: CASSPGDGSYEQYF.

By sample share, this clone is medium-sized (0.01 to 0.1%). An end of the junction differs from the germline gene, which may be a read error. This sequence joins TRBV2 and TRBJ2-1; weak D call: TRBD2 (5 bases). Germline V gene lookup returns CDR1 SNHLY and CDR2 FYNNEI. CDR3 size: 12 residues. The CDR3 loop reads CASSKTGVEAVF. The CDR3 nucleotides read TGTGCCAGCAGCAAGACTGGGGTCGAAGCGGTCTTC.

This sequence joins TRBV11-2 and TRBJ2-7; no definite D call. The germline V gene encodes CDR1 SGHAT and CDR2 FQNNGV. V was clipped by 0 bases and J by 6 bases, with 3 bases between them. The CDR3 is made up of 11 amino acids. The CDR3 DNA sequence: TGTGCCAGCAGCTTAGAGGCCGAGCAGTACTTC. Translation: CASSLEAEQYF. The entire variable domain, with the rest obtained from reference TRBV11-2 and TRBJ2-7, is as follows: EAGVAQSPRYKIIEKRQSVAFWCNPISGHATLYWYQQILGQGPKLLIQFQNNGVVDDSQLPKDRFSAERLKGVDSTLKIQPAKLEDSAVYLCASSLEAEQYFGPGTRLTVT.

The rearrangement links TRBV27 to TRBJ1-6; D possibly corresponds to TRBD1 (6 bases). The CDR3 contains 17 residues. Germline V gene lookup returns CDR1 MNHEY and CDR2 SMNVEV (reference sequence). V dropped 5 bases and J dropped 4 bases, with 18 bases sitting between them. CDR3 coding DNA: TGTGCCAGCAGTCCCGGGGGGGCAGGGCGATATAATTCACCCCTCCACTTT. It encodes CASSPGGAGRYNSPLHF.

V and J are TRBV5-6 and TRBJ1-1, with D possibly TRBD1 on 5 matching bases. The CDR3 loop spans 15 amino acids. From germline, CDR1 is SGHDT and CDR2 YYEEEE. Trimming shortened V by 2 bases and J by 1 base, and 12 bases separated the two germline ends. The CDR3 is CASSLGATGNTEAFF. In DNA, the CDR3 is TGTGCCAGCAGCTTAGGGGCGACCGGGAACACTGAAGCTTTCTTT.

CDR3 sequence reads: CASGGGATNEKLFF. The CDR3 DNA is TGTGCCAGCGGGGGGGGTGCAACTAATGAAAAACTGTTTTTT. The chain links TRBV7-9 to TRBJ1-4, with D possibly being TRBD1 (5 bases). Trimming stripped 8 bases from V and 0 bases from J, with 10 bases between. Per the germline V gene, CDR1 is SEHNR and CDR2 is FQNEAQ (reference sequence). This CDR3 is 14 amino acids long.

This clone was observed a few times. J is TRBJ2-7 and V is TRBV11-2; possibly TRBD2 for D (5 bases). The V end lost 5 bases, the J end lost 0 bases, and 14 bases lay between the germline ends. The CDR3 covers 15 residues. CDR1 and CDR2 (germline): SGHAT, FQNNGV. Here the CDR3 reads CASSGAVGSSYEQYF. CDR3 sequence (DNA): TGTGCCAGCAGCGGAGCGGTCGGAAGCTCCTACGAGCAGTACTTC.

The V gene is TRBV29-1, the J gene TRBJ2-1; a weak D match, TRBD1 (6 bases). The CDR3 is made up of 15 amino acids. Per the germline V gene, CDR1 is SQVTM and CDR2 is ANQGSEA. The V end was cut by 6 bases, the J end by 9 bases, with 24 bases between. DNA of the CDR3: TGCAGCGTCCGCCGGGACATTGGGTTAGGGGCTGAGCAGTTCTTC. This encodes CSVRRDIGLGAEQFF.

The V gene is TRBV11-3, the J gene TRBJ1-1; D ambiguous. This CDR3 has 13 residues. Trimming stripped 0 bases from V and 3 bases from J, with 5 bases between. Germline V gene sequence: CDR1 SGHNT, CDR2 YENEEA. CDR3 DNA sequence: TGTGCCAGCAGCTTAGAGCGGGACACTGAAGCTTTCTTT. Protein sequence: CASSLERDTEAFF.

This clone was seen repeatedly, ten times or more. The genes are TRBV7-9 and TRBJ2-7; tentative D call: TRBD1 (5 bases). The length of the CDR3 is 15 residues. Germline V gene data show CDR1 as SEHNR and CDR2 as FQNEAQ (reference sequence). Trimming took 4 bases from V and 2 from J, leaving 15 bases between them. In DNA form, the CDR3 reads TGTGCCAGCAGCTACCTCCAGGGTTCGCCCTACGAGCAGTACTTC. It yields the protein CASSYLQGSPYEQYF.

The chain combines TRBV6-6 with TRBJ1-1, with a possible D match to TRBD1 (5 bases). The germline CDR1 and CDR2 sequences are MNHNY and SVGAGI (reference sequence). Deletions cut 2 bases from V and 6 bases from J, with 13 bases between. The CDR3 covers 14 residues. The CDR3 loop is CASSYDGQTPEAFF. CDR3 DNA sequence: TGTGCCAGCAGTTACGATGGACAAACCCCTGAAGCTTTCTTT.

This rearrangement joins TRBV30 to TRBJ2-7, with 9 bases identical to TRBD2. Germline values: CDR1 GTSNPN, CDR2 SVGIG (reference sequence). The CDR3 extends over 16 amino acids. After removal of 7 bases from V and 1 base from J, the junction contained 14 bases not matched to a gene. The CDR3 region has the DNA TGTGCCTTGGATTCCGGGGCGGGAGGGACTTCCTACGAGCAGTACTTC. This encodes CALDSGAGGTSYEQYF. The variable domain in full, with the rest retrieved from reference TRBV30 and TRBJ2-7, is SQTIHQWPATLVQPVGSPLSLECTVEGTSNPNLYWYRQAAGRGLQLLFYSVGIGQISSEVPQNLSASRPQDRQFILSSKKLLLSDSGFYLCALDSGAGGTSYEQYFGPGTRLTVT.

This sequence joins TRBV27 and TRBJ1-5, with D hard to call. Germline lookup yields CDR1 MNHEY and CDR2 SMNVEV (reference sequence). The V end was cut by 2 bases, the J end by 1 base, with 9 bases between. The CDR3 runs to 15 residues. CDR3 bases: TGTGCCAGCAGTTTAATCGTTGGCAGCAATCAGCCCCAGCATTTT. It specifies CASSLIVGSNQPQHF.

The chain is built from TRBV7-9 and TRBJ1-1; 7 bases match TRBD1. CDR3 length: 15 residues. With V trimmed by 2 bases and J by 1 base, 4 bases remained unmatched. Germline lookup yields CDR1 SEHNR and CDR2 FQNEAQ (reference sequence). The DNA of the CDR3 is TGTGCCAGCAGCTTAAAGGGGGCCGAGAACACTGAAGCTTTCTTT. Protein product: CASSLKGAENTEAFF.

This clone was recorded a few times. This chain joins TRBV5-5 and TRBJ1-2, with 9 positions matching TRBD1. Trimming at V came to 3 bases and at J to 4 bases, leaving 10 bases not matched to a gene. The germline V gene has CDR1 SGHKS and CDR2 YYEKEE (reference sequence). There are 16 residues in the CDR3. CDR3 loop: CASSWRDREYSYGYTF. In nucleotides, the CDR3 is TGTGCCAGCAGCTGGCGGGACAGGGAGTATTCCTATGGCTACACCTTC.

This chain joins TRBV9 and TRBJ2-7; the match to TRBD2 covers 9 bases. V lost 3 bases and J lost 0; bases outside the gene matches: 7. CDR3 length equals 16 residues. Germline V gives CDR1 SGDLS, CDR2 YYNGEE. CDR3 nucleotides: TGTGCCAGCAGCGCTTCGCTAGCGGGGCACTCCTACGAGCAGTACTTC. This sequence encodes CASSASLAGHSYEQYF.

This chain connects TRBV30 to TRBJ2-7, with TRBD1 matching over 9 bases. Germline CDR1 is GTSNPN and CDR2 is SVGIG (reference sequence). The CDR3 spans 14 residues. The V segment lost 6 bases and the J segment 2 bases; nucleotides outside the gene matches: 8. The CDR3 spells CACAGTGTTYEQYF. CDR3 nucleotide sequence: TGTGCCTGCGCCGGGACAGGGACAACCTACGAGCAGTACTTC.

The rearrangement joins TRBV27 to TRBJ2-7; 8 bases line up with TRBD1. CDR3 size: 13 residues. Germline V gene data show CDR1 as MNHEY and CDR2 as SMNVEV (reference sequence). After removal of 5 bases from V and 3 bases from J, the junction contained 3 bases not matched to a gene. The CDR3 is CASSDRGIYEQYF. CDR3 nucleotides: TGTGCCAGCAGTGACAGGGGTATCTACGAGCAGTACTTC.

The V gene is TRBV9, the J gene TRBJ1-3; no clear D. CDR3 length equals 16 residues. Germline values: CDR1 SGDLS, CDR2 YYNGEE. V was cut by 0 bases and J by 3 bases, with 13 bases left in between. CDR3 protein: CASSVDLSGSGNTIYF. The DNA of the CDR3 is TGTGCCAGCAGCGTAGACTTGAGTGGTAGTGGAAACACCATATATTTT.